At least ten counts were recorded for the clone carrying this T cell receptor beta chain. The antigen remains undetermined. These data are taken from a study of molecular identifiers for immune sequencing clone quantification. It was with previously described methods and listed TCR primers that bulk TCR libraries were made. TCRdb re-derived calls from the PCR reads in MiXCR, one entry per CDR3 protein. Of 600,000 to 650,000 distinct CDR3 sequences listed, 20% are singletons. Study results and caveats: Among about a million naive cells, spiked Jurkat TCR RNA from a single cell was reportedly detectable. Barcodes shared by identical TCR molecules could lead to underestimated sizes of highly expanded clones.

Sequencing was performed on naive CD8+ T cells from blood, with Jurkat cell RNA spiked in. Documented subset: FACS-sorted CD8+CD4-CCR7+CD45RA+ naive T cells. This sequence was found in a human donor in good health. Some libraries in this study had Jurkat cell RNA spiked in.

CDR3 sequence reads: CASSYSRSNQPQHF. Here the CDR3 DNA reads TGTGCCAGCAGTTACTCGAGGTCCAATCAGCCCCAGCATTTT. The chain couples TRBV6-5 to TRBJ1-5; D gene ambiguous. V was cut by 0 bases and J by 3 bases, with 6 bases left in between. Germline V lookup: CDR1 MNHEY, CDR2 SVGAGI. This CDR3 spans 14 amino acids.